This T cell receptor beta chain was documented in a study of PD-L1 blockade in urothelial cancer. Per the germline V gene, CDR1 is SGHAT and CDR2 is FQNNGV. The CDR3 is 15 residues long. Trimming at V came to 5 bases and at J to 5 bases, leaving 7 bases not matched to a gene. Time point indicated: pretreatment peripheral blood. This clone appeared a few times. The protocol was immunoSEQ multiplex PCR, while the TCRdb copy is restricted to in-frame clones and leaves out a portion. The sample holds more than 50,000 clones, 81% seen once. The input for sequencing was PBMCs, taken around atezolizumab (anti-PD-L1) treatment. This sequence originates from a man in his sixties or seventies with urothelial cancer. This chain uses TRBV11-2 with TRBJ2-2, with 8 bases aligning to TRBD1. The CDR3 DNA sequence: TGTGCCAGCAGCGTAACAGGGGGGAGAACCGGGGAGCTGTTTTTT. It yields the protein CASSVTGGRTGELFF.